Below, one T cell receptor beta chain is given with its context. Per the authors' pipeline: Amplification with reference gene primers provided the estimates of nucleated cell counts. TCRdb's table, derived via immunoSEQ multiplex PCR, lists solely in-frame clones and lacks some. V and J calls and clone size are copied from that table; D and trimming were computed from the DNA. Of some 250,000 clones listed, approximately 83% were seen once; the top ten hold 1.9%. Germline values: CDR1 MNHEY, CDR2 SVGAGI. The CDR3 length is 15 residues. V was clipped by 7 bases and J by 3 bases, with 18 bases between them. The data stem from a study of blood T cell repertoires in COVID-19. Study at large: The cDNA or gDNA used as material had been derived from T cells, B-cell-depleted T cells, or PBMCs.

This rearrangement joins TRBV6-5 to TRBJ1-1; D is undetermined. The sample comprised peripheral blood. The receptor was derived from a man aged 30 to 45 who had recovered from COVID-19. The CDR3 sequence is CASTSGIQKYTEAFF. CDR3 DNA: TGTGCCAGCACTTCCGGGATTCAGAAATACACTGAAGCTTTCTTT.